A single sample is the source of the 22 T cell receptor beta chains below, sequenced in a study of T cell repertoires in cytomegalovirus infection. The antigens for these receptors are not known. TCRdb called the reads again in MiXCR, with one record for every CDR3 protein. Among 45,000 to 55,000 distinct CDR3 sequences listed, roughly 20% were seen once. The source material was CD8+ T cells from cultured PBMCs, sampled from culture after CMV antigen stimulation. The source of these receptors is a human donor in good health (CMV status not recorded). Some clones in this sample may be carry-over from other donors' samples.

The chain uses TRBV12-3 or TRBV12-4 and TRBJ1-1; D is ambiguous. This CDR3 comprises 15 residues. Between the trimmed V and J ends, which lost 5 bases and 7 bases, there was a span of 20 bases. CDR3 sequence (DNA): TGTGCCAGCAGTCCGAGTAGTAGCATCTTTTTTGAAGCTTTCTTT. It codes for CASSPSSSIFFEAFF.

The rearrangement joins TRBV11-1 to TRBJ2-1; the D is unclear. The CDR3 spans 13 residues. Germline V CDR1 and CDR2: SGHAT, FQDESV (reference sequence). Trimming cost V 1 base and J 8 bases, with 9 bases left between them. CDR3 sequence reads: CASSLELGDEQFF. The CDR3 DNA reads TGTGCCAGCAGCTTAGAATTAGGTGATGAGCAGTTCTTC.

The table lists this clonotype with a few counts. The rearrangement joins TRBV7-9 to TRBJ2-3; D uncertain. Germline V gene lookup returns CDR1 SEHNR and CDR2 FQNEAQ (reference sequence). V was clipped by 4 bases and J by 5 bases, with 16 bases between them. This CDR3 region has 15 residues. The CDR3: CASSWASSRGDTQYF. The CDR3 coding sequence is TGTGCCAGCAGCTGGGCTTCGAGCCGTGGAGATACGCAGTATTTT.

The rearrangement uses TRBV11-2 and TRBJ1-2, with 8 bases that match TRBD1. The J segment lost 0 bases and the V segment lost 6 bases, leaving 6 bases of the junction unmatched. The CDR3 has 15 amino acids. Germline CDR1 reads SGHAT; CDR2 reads FQNNGV. In nucleotides, the CDR3 is TGTGCCAGCAGTTCAACAGGGGGTCCTAACTATGGCTACACCTTC. It specifies CASSSTGGPNYGYTF.

The table lists this clonotype with a few counts. V is TRBV28 and J is TRBJ2-1; D not resolved. The CDR3 spans 10 residues. CDR1 is MDHEN and CDR2 is SYDVKM in the germline V gene. V lost 4 bases and J 9 bases, leaving 4 bases between the germline ends. The CDR3 region has the DNA TGTGCCAGCAGTTCCTTTGAGCAGTTCTTC. It yields the protein CASSSFEQFF.

The chain combines TRBV20-1 with TRBJ2-7, with 11 bases lining up with TRBD1. This CDR3 has 14 amino acids. V lost 3 bases, J lost 5 bases, and 6 bases stayed unmatched. CDR1 and CDR2 (germline): DFQATT, SNEGSKA (reference sequence). The CDR3 coding sequence is TGCAGTGCTAGGGTTCGGACAGGGGGCAACGAGCAGTACTTC. It encodes CSARVRTGGNEQYF.

The chain joins TRBV7-9 to TRBJ2-3, with 8 bases that match TRBD1. The CDR3 is 15 amino acids. V was clipped by 3 bases and J by 4 bases; unmatched bases: 6. The V gene's germline CDR1 is SEHNR and CDR2 FQNEAQ (reference sequence). The CDR3 DNA reads as TGTGCCAGCAGCTTCTGGACAGGGCTTGCAGATACGCAGTATTTT. Translation: CASSFWTGLADTQYF. The whole variable domain, filled in from reference TRBV7-9 and TRBJ2-3, reads DTGVSQNPRHKITKRGQNVTFRCDPISEHNRLYWYRQTLGQGPEFLTYFQNEAQLEKSRLLSDRFSAERPKGSFSTLEIQRTEQGDSAMYLCASSFWTGLADTQYFGPGTRLTVL.

A remark on this clonotype: A read error is possible here, since a much larger clone lies one base away. The gene calls are TRBV19 and TRBJ2-7; weak D call: TRBD1 (6 bases). Germline V gene sequence: CDR1 LNHDA, CDR2 SQIVND (reference sequence). V lost 3 bases and J 9 bases, leaving 21 bases between the germline ends. The CDR3 loop spans 15 amino acids. CDR3 coding DNA: TGTGCCAGTAGTATCTTAGATACAGGGCCCCACGGGCAGTACTTC. Its translation is CASSILDTGPHGQYF.

In its sample, this clonotype ranks as medium-sized (0.01 to 0.1%). V is TRBV7-2 and J is TRBJ1-1, with 7 bases identical to TRBD1. The ends lost 5 bases at V and 0 bases at J; junction bases unmatched: 3. The CDR3 spans 14 residues. Germline CDR1 reads SGHTA; CDR2 reads FQGNSA. The CDR3 DNA is TGTGCCAGCAGCATAACAGGGGTGAACACTGAAGCTTTCTTT. Protein: CASSITGVNTEAFF.

The chain uses TRBV9 and TRBJ2-1; the match to TRBD2 covers 10 bases. This CDR3 has 16 residues. Germline-derived CDR1 and CDR2 are SGDLS and YYNGEE. After removal of 3 bases from V and 4 bases from J, the junction contained 7 bases not matched to a gene. The CDR3 DNA reads TGTGCCAGCAGCGGGGGCACTAGCGGGATTTACAATGAGCAGTTCTTC. Its translation is CASSGGTSGIYNEQFF.

This chain connects TRBV11-2 to TRBJ2-1, with D perhaps matching TRBD2 (6 bases). The CDR3 consists of 15 residues. Deletions cut 3 bases from V and 9 bases from J, with 18 bases between. Per the germline V gene, CDR1 is SGHAT and CDR2 is FQNNGV. DNA for the CDR3: TGTGCCAGCAGCTTCGGGGCAACGGGGGAAAGTGAGCAGTTCTTC. This codes for CASSFGATGESEQFF. The full variable domain, rest sourced from reference TRBV11-2 and TRBJ2-1, is EAGVAQSPRYKIIEKRQSVAFWCNPISGHATLYWYQQILGQGPKLLIQFQNNGVVDDSQLPKDRFSAERLKGVDSTLKIQPAKLEDSAVYLCASSFGATGESEQFFGPGTRLTVL.

Only a few counts were recorded for this clonotype. The chain couples TRBV14 to TRBJ1-2; TRBD1 is a possible D gene (6 bases). CDR1 is SGHDN and CDR2 is FVKESK in the germline V gene. Trimming took off 4 bases at V and 7 bases at J, with 22 bases between the two ends. This CDR3 is built from 16 residues. CDR3 loop: CASSPHSRGGQPGYTF. CDR3 DNA: TGTGCCAGCAGCCCCCACTCCCGCGGGGGGCAGCCTGGCTACACCTTC.

This clonotype was recorded a few times. The DNA for the CDR3 is TGTGCCAGCAGCCGTCCGGAAAACATTCAGTACTTC. Amino acids: CASSRPENIQYF. V usage is TRBV11-2 and J usage is TRBJ2-4; D is unresolved. Germline V lookup: CDR1 SGHAT, CDR2 FQNNGV. V was trimmed by 5 bases and J by 5 bases, leaving 7 bases between them. The CDR3 extends over 12 amino acids.

The chain employs TRBV5-1 and TRBJ1-3, with no clear D. The germline V gene encodes CDR1 SGHRS and CDR2 YFSETQ. This CDR3 has 16 residues. V gave up 0 bases and J gave up 0 bases, with 10 bases separating them. CDR3 sequence reads: CASSLVGAYSGNTIYF. The CDR3 DNA follows: TGCGCCAGCAGCTTGGTGGGAGCCTACTCTGGAAACACCATATATTTT.

The genes are TRBV6-2 or TRBV6-3 and TRBJ2-2; 9 nucleotides align to TRBD2. The V gene end was trimmed by 0 bases and the J gene end by 6 bases; junction bases not matched to a gene: 2. The CDR3 runs 15 residues. Per germline, CDR1 MNHEY and CDR2 SVGEGT. The chain's CDR3 is CASSYSSGSSGELFF. As DNA, the CDR3 is TGTGCCAGCAGTTACTCTAGCGGGAGTTCCGGGGAGCTGTTTTTT.

The chain recombines TRBV27 with TRBJ1-5; D might be TRBD1 (5 bases). CDR1 and CDR2 from the germline V gene are MNHEY and SMNVEV (reference sequence). The ends were cut back, 6 bases at V and 7 bases at J, with 19 bases in the middle. The CDR3 runs 15 residues. The CDR3 reads CASSPRLGENQPQHF. CDR3 in DNA: TGTGCCAGCAGCCCCAGACTGGGGGAAAACCAGCCCCAGCATTTT.

CDR3 loop: CATGDGSGANVLTF. The CDR3, as DNA: TGTGCCACTGGCGACGGCTCTGGGGCCAACGTCCTGACTTTC. The chain has TRBV19 and TRBJ2-6; D not resolved. The CDR3 has 14 amino acids. Germline CDR1 is LNHDA and CDR2 is SQIVND (reference sequence). Trimming removed 10 bases from V and 0 bases from J, with 10 bases in between.

V and J are TRBV27 and TRBJ2-3; D unclear. Trimming took 1 base from V and 4 from J, leaving 9 bases between them. Looked up from germline, CDR1 is MNHEY and CDR2 is SMNVEV (reference sequence). The CDR3 has 14 amino acids. The CDR3 DNA reads TGTGCCAGCAGTTTATACTACATGTCAGATACGCAGTATTTT. Its protein is CASSLYYMSDTQYF.

This clonotype was counted only a few times. The chain recombines TRBV27 with TRBJ2-7, with D possibly matching TRBD2 (7 bases). Trimming removed 5 bases from V and 2 bases from J, with 10 bases in between. CDR1 is MNHEY, CDR2 SMNVEV, per germline (reference sequence). This CDR3 has 13 amino acids. CDR3 coding DNA: TGTGCCAGCAGTACCGGGGGGCCCTACGAGCAGTACTTC. Protein product: CASSTGGPYEQYF.

The genes are TRBV12-3 or TRBV12-4 and TRBJ2-6; 7 bases are shared with TRBD2. The length of the CDR3 is 16 residues. The CDR3 loop is CAIKKLGGLGANVLTF. The CDR3 bases are TGTGCAATAAAAAAGCTGGGAGGGCTTGGGGCCAACGTCCTGACTTTC.

This clonotype was counted a few times. The rearrangement joins TRBV7-9 to TRBJ2-7; 11 nucleotides match TRBD2. CDR1 is SEHNR, CDR2 FQNEAQ, per germline (reference sequence). This CDR3 comprises 15 residues. Trimming took 5 bases from V and 4 from J; bases not matched to a gene: 7. The CDR3 here is CASSPTSGSGYEQYF. CDR3 DNA sequence: TGTGCCAGCAGCCCCACTAGCGGGAGTGGTTACGAGCAGTACTTC.

The chain combines TRBV7-2 with TRBJ1-2, with D unresolved. The V and J ends lost 1 base and 4 bases respectively, with 7 bases between them. The V gene's germline CDR1 is SGHTA and CDR2 FQGNSA. CDR3 length: 13 residues. The DNA of the CDR3 is TGTGCCAGCAGCTTAGAGCAACCCTATGGCTACACCTTC. It is translated as CASSLEQPYGYTF.